This T cell receptor (beta chain) came from a study of response to subunit inactivated influenza vaccine. Study outcomes and limitations: Every seasonal influenza vaccination brings in few new T cells, the authors suggested.

TCRdb ran MiXCR on the RT-PCR reads and lists one entry per CDR3 protein. The table includes around 750,000 distinct CDR3 sequences, over 20% detected once. This clonotype was counted only a few times. The antigen remains unidentified. This CDR3 contains 15 residues. Germline values: CDR1 KGHDR, CDR2 SFDVKD. Unmatched junction bases numbered 6, after V lost 4 bases and J lost 1 base. The chain is built from TRBV24-1 and TRBJ2-7; 7 bases are shared with TRBD2. Sequenced material: PBMCs from blood, taken more than 4 days after vaccination. The sequence came from a man in his forties or fifties who received an inactivated influenza vaccine. The DNA for the CDR3 is TGTGCCACCAGTGACTGGGACGGGGGGTCCTACGAGCAGTACTTC. Its protein is CATSDWDGGSYEQYF.